A selection of T cell receptor beta chains follows, all from one sample in a study of blood T cells in healthy people across ages. TCRdb used MiXCR to reprocess the 5' RACE reads, holding one entry per CDR3 protein. The sample includes over 1,300,000 distinct CDR3 sequences, approximately 59% of them seen just once. The source material was blood. These receptors all stem from a man aged 18 to 30 in good health. The CDR3 runs from the conserved cysteine through the conserved F or W. D genes are given only for firm matches. Clone size is not always given. Where it is, it says once, few, many or a class for expanded clones.

d_gene	v_gene	j_gene	abundance	CDR3aa	CDR3nt
-	TRBV20-1	TRBJ2-7	many	CSARTGADSTYEQYF	TGCAGTGCTAGAACTGGGGCGGATTCAACCTACGAGCAGTACTTC
-	TRBV16	TRBJ2-5	few	CASSQSAGFGEQYF	TGTGCCAGCAGCCAATCAGCCGGATTCGGGGAGCAGTACTTC
-	TRBV20-1	TRBJ1-4	-	CSAWTASNNEKLFF	TGCAGTGCGTGGACGGCTTCAAATAATGAAAAACTGTTTTTT
-	TRBV5-1	TRBJ2-5	-	CASSLDIRQARETQYF	TGCGCCAGCAGCTTGGATATCCGACAGGCTAGGGAGACCCAGTACTTC
-	TRBV7-2	TRBJ2-5	-	CASSPPGWKTQYF	TGTGCCAGCAGCCCCCCGGGGTGGAAGACCCAGTACTTC
TRBD2	TRBV4-1	TRBJ2-1	few	CASSQDCGGRCNEQFF	TGCGCCAGCAGCCAAGATTGTGGCGGGAGGTGTAATGAGCAGTTCTTC
-	TRBV18	TRBJ1-2	few	CASSPRQSYGYTF	TGTGCCAGCTCACCGAGACAGAGCTATGGCTACACCTTC
-	TRBV4-1	TRBJ1-2	-	CASSQGERNYQSDGYTF	TGCGCCAGCAGCCAAGGTGAAAGGAACTACCAGTCCGATGGCTACACCTTC
TRBD2	TRBV5-1	TRBJ2-3	-	CASTAGGADTQYF	TGTGCCAGCACCGCGGGAGGCGCAGATACGCAGTATTTT
-	TRBV12-3/TRBV12-4	TRBJ2-5	-	CASRTVGWGETQYF	TGTGCCAGCAGGACGGTCGGCTGGGGTGAGACCCAGTACTTC
-	TRBV12-3/TRBV12-4	TRBJ1-5	-	CASSLDRAASNQPQHF	TGTGCCAGCAGTTTGGACCGGGCCGCCAGCAATCAGCCCCAGCATTTT
-	TRBV20-1	TRBJ2-7	-	CSAIRGADYEQYF	TGCAGTGCTATTAGGGGGGCTGACTACGAGCAGTACTTC
TRBD2	TRBV7-2	TRBJ2-7	-	CASSSLAGLAYEQYF	TGTGCCAGCAGCTCACTAGCGGGGTTAGCCTACGAGCAGTACTTC
TRBD1	TRBV7-9	TRBJ2-7	few	CASSWSRDRSYEQYF	TGTGCCAGCAGCTGGAGCCGGGACAGGTCCTACGAGCAGTACTTC
TRBD2	TRBV11-2	TRBJ2-7	-	CASSQYGLAGKEQYF	TGTGCCAGCAGCCAATACGGACTAGCGGGTAAAGAGCAGTACTTC
-	TRBV6-8	TRBJ2-4	few	CASSLRSRQDIQYF	TGTGCCAGCAGTTTGAGGAGTAGACAGGACATTCAGTACTTC
-	TRBV18	TRBJ2-5	-	CASLKEVTQYF	TGTGCCAGCTTAAAAGAGGTGACCCAGTACTTC
TRBD2	TRBV6-5	TRBJ2-7	-	CASSSHPKLAGSSEQYF	TGTGCCAGCAGTTCGCACCCCAAACTAGCGGGATCGAGCGAGCAGTACTTC
-	TRBV15	TRBJ1-4	-	CATSRVGLIGEKLFF	TGTGCCACCAGCAGAGTTGGACTAATAGGGGAAAAACTGTTTTTT
TRBD2	TRBV27	TRBJ2-7	-	CASSPGLATTYEQYF	TGTGCCAGCAGTCCAGGACTAGCGACCACCTACGAGCAGTACTTC
-	TRBV29-1	TRBJ2-7	few	CSVRTRGSYEQYF	TGCAGCGTACGGACCCGGGGGAGCTACGAGCAGTACTTC
TRBD1	TRBV27	TRBJ2-1	-	CASSLTRTGHNEQFF	TGTGCCAGCAGTTTAACTCGGACAGGCCACAATGAGCAGTTCTTC
-	TRBV20-1	TRBJ2-3	-	CSATVGSVGTQYF	TGCAGTGCCACGGTCGGGAGCGTGGGTACGCAGTATTTT
-	TRBV29-1	TRBJ2-3	few	CSVQSGGNLDTQYF	TGCAGCGTCCAATCCGGGGGTAATTTAGATACGCAGTATTTT
-	TRBV29-1	TRBJ2-7	-	CSVDSPYEQYF	TGCAGCGTTGACAGTCCCTACGAGCAGTACTTC